The 5 T cell receptor beta chains listed next were all sequenced from one sample in a study of blood T cell repertoires in COVID-19. Method: immunoSEQ multiplex PCR; TCRdb's copy keeps in-frame clones and lacks some. Altogether under 200,000 clones are present, roughly 80% being singletons, with the ten largest covering around 15%. Sequenced: peripheral blood. All receptors derive from a man younger than 40 with active or convalescent COVID-19.

CDR3 residues: CASRGAGTAGSPLHF. The CDR3 bases are TGCGCCAGCAGGGGAGCCGGGACGGCGGGATCACCCCTCCACTTT. The V call is TRBV5-1, the J call TRBJ1-6; D might be TRBD1 (5 bases). The CDR3 loop spans 15 amino acids. Germline values: CDR1 SGHRS, CDR2 YFSETQ. Trimming pared 5 bases from V and 10 bases from J, leaving 19 bases between.

This clone was seen a few times. V usage is TRBV2 and J usage is TRBJ1-5; no definite D call. Germline-derived CDR1 and CDR2 are SNHLY and FYNNEI. This CDR3 contains 14 residues. Trimming took 2 bases from V and 11 from J, leaving 16 bases between them. This CDR3 reads CASSESQLTGSQHF. DNA for the CDR3: TGTGCCAGCAGTGAATCCCAGCTGACCGGGTCCCAGCATTTT.

V usage is TRBV29-1 and J usage is TRBJ1-6; TRBD1 might be the D (5 bases). Trimming pared 7 bases from V and 0 bases from J, leaving 13 bases between. From germline, CDR1 is SQVTM and CDR2 ANQGSEA. The length of the CDR3 is 15 residues. The CDR3 DNA reads as TGCAGCGCCTTGGACCAGGGCTCCTATAATTCACCCCTCCACTTT. It codes for CSALDQGSYNSPLHF.

The chain couples TRBV4-3 to TRBJ1-2; no firm D call. CDR1 and CDR2 from the germline V gene are LGHNA and YSLEER. V was clipped by 3 bases and J by 8 bases, with 16 bases between them. The CDR3 covers 14 residues. The CDR3 DNA sequence: TGCGCCAGCAGCCAGTTGACGACGGCGGGGGGCTACACCTTC. Translation gives CASSQLTTAGGYTF.

The chain couples TRBV7-9 to TRBJ2-7; 7 nucleotides align to TRBD1. CDR1 SEHNR and CDR2 FQNEAQ come from the germline V gene (reference sequence). The CDR3 runs 14 residues. V trimming: 3 bases; J trimming: 3 bases; junction bases outside the gene matches: 5. The CDR3, as DNA: TGTGCCAGCAGCTTGACAGGGTTAATCTACGAGCAGTACTTC. Its translation is CASSLTGLIYEQYF.